These T cell receptor beta chains were read from a single sample in a study of Ad26.COV2.S vaccination and SARS-CoV-2 variants. The table came from immunoSEQ multiplex PCR; TCRdb's copy has only in-frame clones and leaves some out. Among a few hundred thousand clones listed, 75% to 95% were seen once. Material: peripheral blood, obtained in a trial of Ad26.COV2.S vaccine versus placebo. The receptors stem from a person aged 18-60 years who received the Ad26.COV2.S COVID-19 vaccine or a placebo. The CDR3 runs from the conserved cysteine through the conserved F or W.

v_gene	CDR3aa
TRBV11-2	CASSPQGALNTEAFF
TRBV3-1/TRBV3-2	CASSPSENNEQFF
TRBV10-1	CASSTGLAGLQDTQYF
TRBV30	CARGVSGGSETQYF
TRBV11-2	CASSLGKTGLFTDTQYF
TRBV27	CASSLVGHPIDTQYF
TRBV7-2	CASRHGGTSGLDEQFF
TRBV7-9	CASSGERQVNEQFF
TRBV11-2	CASSGSGETQYF
TRBV30	CAWSALGAEQFF
TRBV5-4	CASSLAHQETQYF
TRBV19	CASSISPTVSGNTIYF
TRBV7-9	CASSPTSGSYEQYF
TRBV6-1	CASSEFWGGGYEQFF
TRBV12-3/TRBV12-4	CASSLVTDTQYF
TRBV5-1	CASSSGQVNTEAFF
TRBV7-2	CASSPLGTGRETQYF
TRBV10-3	CAIRRLAGDYNEQFF
TRBV27	CASSFWDRGVKNEQFF
TRBV13	CASSSRDSAVGEQFF
TRBV5-1	CASSLTTGLSSYEQYF
TRBV7-9	CASSLGLVGNEQYF
TRBV3-1/TRBV3-2	CASRAAGSEAFF
TRBV6-2/TRBV6-3	CASSSLSSYNEQFF
TRBV25-1	CASSGQDNQPQHF
TRBV7-2	CASSLRGLDTGELFF
TRBV19	CASFGTTEPNYGYTF
TRBV9	CASSVTSGRLTGELFF
TRBV18	CASSLFLQGTSTDTQYF
TRBV7-2	CASSLPYQPQHF
TRBV29-1	CSVTGLGVDTQYF
TRBV28	CASSSSWVINQPQHF
TRBV7-9	CASSSADRGFYGYTF
TRBV4-1	CASSQVGVADEQFF
TRBV7-9	CASSLGGVPNEQFF
TRBV5-4	CASSSKLTGNTGELFF
TRBV7-2	CASRFGQANTEAFF
TRBV29-1	CSVSNRDRDYEQYF
TRBV9	CASSVGRASGRVALYNEQFF